Described below is a single T cell receptor beta chain sequence and its context. CDR3 size: 15 residues. Germline V gene lookup returns CDR1 KGHDR and CDR2 SFDVKD. The V and J ends lost 1 base and 2 bases respectively, with 11 bases between them. Only in-frame clones appear in the TCRdb table, and some are missing; sequencing was by immunoSEQ multiplex PCR. Among 150,000 to 200,000 clones listed, approximately 87% were seen once. This entry is derived from a study of blood T cell repertoires in COVID-19. This clonotype originated in a woman aged 55-69 years with COVID-19, enrolled during active disease. The specimen sequenced was peripheral blood. The rearrangement links TRBV24-1 to TRBJ2-7; TRBD1 is a possible D gene (6 bases). For the CDR3, the DNA is TGTGCCACCAGTGATTTCCGGGACAAAGCCTACGAGCAGTACTTC. Translation: CATSDFRDKAYEQYF.